These 12 T cell receptor beta chains were all obtained from the same sample, sequenced in a study of stem cell transplantation in POMP-related autoinflammatory disease. The repertoire was sequenced with immunoSEQ multiplex PCR; TCRdb's copy has only in-frame clones and lacks some. In the table there are over 9,500 clones, around 86% of which are singletons. Their antigen targets remain unknown. Study results and caveats: Patients with PRAID showed a restricted number of unique TRB V-J gene pairings. A trend toward lower repertoire diversity and greater clonality appeared in every analyzed T-cell subset of PRAID patients.

The material sequenced was CD8+ T cells from PBMCs, taken before stem cell transplantation. Receptors originate from a human donor with POMP-related autoinflammation and immune dysregulation (PRAID).

The chain employs TRBV7-9 and TRBJ2-1; perhaps TRBD2 as D (6 bases). Trimming removed 2 bases from V and 7 bases from J, with 9 bases in between. Germline values: CDR1 SEHNR, CDR2 FQNEAQ (reference sequence). This CDR3 contains 13 residues. The CDR3 loop is CASSLRGRNEQFF. The CDR3 DNA sequence: TGTGCCAGCAGCTTACGAGGGAGGAATGAGCAGTTCTTC.

The chain couples TRBV9 to TRBJ1-3; the D is unclear. Germline loops: CDR1 SGDLS, CDR2 YYNGEE. The CDR3 runs to 15 residues. With 3 bases removed from V and 1 base from J, the gap between germline ends came to 11 bases. In DNA form, the CDR3 reads TGTGCCAGCAGCGGCCGAACACCATCTGGAAACACCATATATTTT. This codes for CASSGRTPSGNTIYF.

The chain recombines TRBV30 with TRBJ2-3; D gene uncertain. V gave up 5 bases and J gave up 2 bases, with 5 bases separating them. Germline-derived CDR1 and CDR2 are GTSNPN and SVGIG (reference sequence). This CDR3 comprises 11 residues. The DNA of the CDR3 is TGTGCCTGGGAATCCACAGATACGCAGTATTTT. It codes for CAWESTDTQYF.

The chain combines TRBV19 with TRBJ2-1; D is ambiguous. This CDR3 spans 14 amino acids. The germline gives CDR1 LNHDA, CDR2 SQIVND (reference sequence). V shed 5 bases and J shed 4 bases, with 12 bases lying between them. CDR3 nucleotides: TGTGCCAGTAGTTATTCGACCCTTTACAATGAGCAGTTCTTC. Protein: CASSYSTLYNEQFF.

This chain connects TRBV28 to TRBJ1-2; TRBD1 agrees at 12 bases. The CDR3 length is 15 residues. Unmatched junction bases numbered 8, after V lost 4 bases and J lost 8 bases. The V gene's germline CDR1 is MDHEN and CDR2 SYDVKM. The CDR3 DNA reads TGTGCCAGCAGTTCTAGGGACAGGGGGCGGAAGGGCTACACCTTC. As protein: CASSSRDRGRKGYTF.

Only one count was recorded for this clone. The chain carries TRBV27 and TRBJ1-1; D ambiguous. Per germline, CDR1 MNHEY and CDR2 SMNVEV (reference sequence). The V end was cut by 5 bases, the J end by 2 bases, with 3 bases between. The CDR3 runs 11 residues. The CDR3 loop is CASSTNTEAFF. The CDR3 coding sequence is TGTGCCAGCAGTACTAACACTGAAGCTTTCTTT.

The chain is built from TRBV27 and TRBJ2-7, with D uncertain. CDR1 and CDR2 (germline): MNHEY, SMNVEV (reference sequence). V shed 3 bases and J shed 2 bases, with 8 bases lying between them. The CDR3 has 13 amino acids. CDR3 DNA sequence: TGTGCCAGCAGTTTGACGGGCGCCTACGAGCAGTACTTC. It yields the protein CASSLTGAYEQYF.

This clone was seen just once. The chain combines TRBV30 with TRBJ2-7, with D unresolved. Between the trimmed V and J ends, which lost 0 bases and 6 bases, there was a span of 12 bases. Germline lookup yields CDR1 GTSNPN and CDR2 SVGIG (reference sequence). The CDR3 extends over 13 amino acids. CDR3 nucleotide sequence: TGTGCCTGGAGTGTAGGCAGTGGACCCGAGCAGTACTTC. As protein: CAWSVGSGPEQYF.

This clone was found a few times. The chain has TRBV4-1 and TRBJ1-5; 7 nucleotides agree with TRBD1. The CDR3 consists of 16 residues. CDR1 MGHRA and CDR2 YSYEKL come from the germline V gene. J was trimmed by 2 bases and V by 4 bases; bases with no gene match: 8. The CDR3 here is CASSPGDRVGNQPQHF. In DNA form, the CDR3 reads TGCGCCAGCAGCCCCGGTGACAGGGTAGGCAATCAGCCCCAGCATTTT.

The V gene is TRBV7-3, the J gene TRBJ2-1; perhaps TRBD2 as D (6 bases). Trimming removed 2 bases from V and 7 bases from J, with 12 bases in between. Germline CDR1 SGHTA, CDR2 FQGTGA. The CDR3 runs to 14 residues. The CDR3 DNA reads TGTGCCAGCAGCTTAGGGGGGTTGTTAAATGAGCAGTTCTTC. As protein: CASSLGGLLNEQFF.

The V call is TRBV15, the J call TRBJ1-3; D gene ambiguous. Trimming shortened V by 0 bases and J by 8 bases, and 17 bases separated the two germline ends. The CDR3 contains 16 residues. Per germline, CDR1 LNHNV and CDR2 YYDKDF (reference sequence). The CDR3 here is CATSRDGRQAWDTIYF. CDR3 sequence (DNA): TGTGCCACCAGCAGAGATGGACGCCAGGCCTGGGACACCATATATTTT.

The J gene is TRBJ1-2, the V gene TRBV4-2; D unclear. V was shortened by 0 bases and J by 8 bases, with 16 bases between the two germline ends. CDR1 LGHNA and CDR2 YNFKEQ come from the germline V gene. CDR3 length: 15 residues. CDR3 residues: CASSQDPPTIRGYTF. In DNA, the CDR3 is TGTGCCAGCAGCCAAGATCCCCCCACTATACGAGGCTACACCTTC.